The 5 T cell receptor beta chains below come from one sample, sequenced in a study of blood T cell repertoires in COVID-19. Method: immunoSEQ multiplex PCR; TCRdb's copy keeps in-frame clones and lacks some. The sample consists of 160,000 or so clones, 81% of them appearing once. Sequencing input: peripheral blood. These receptors originate from a man aged 60 to 69 with active or convalescent COVID-19.

The chain has TRBV19 and TRBJ2-2, with 8 bases aligning to TRBD2. V gave up 6 bases and J gave up 1 base; unmatched junction bases: 7. Germline values: CDR1 LNHDA, CDR2 SQIVND (reference sequence). The CDR3 covers 16 residues. As DNA, the CDR3 is TGTGCCAGTAGAACCGGGACTAGACAGAACACCGGGGAGCTGTTTTTT. It encodes CASRTGTRQNTGELFF.

This clone appeared once. The chain uses TRBV5-4 and TRBJ2-3; TRBD2 agrees at 7 bases. This CDR3 is built from 16 residues. Unmatched junction bases numbered 11, after V lost 2 bases and J lost 5 bases. Germline CDR1 SGHNT, CDR2 YYREEE (reference sequence). CDR3 in amino acids: CASSLRLAASGDTQYF. As DNA, the CDR3 is TGTGCCAGCAGCTTAAGGCTAGCGGCCTCCGGAGATACGCAGTATTTT.

The V call is TRBV11-2, the J call TRBJ1-2, with 7 bases identical to TRBD1. CDR1 is SGHAT, CDR2 FQNNGV, per germline. The CDR3 runs to 15 residues. The ends lost 1 base at V and 6 bases at J; junction bases unmatched: 8. The CDR3: CASSLGGGQSHGYTF. DNA of the CDR3: TGTGCCAGCAGCTTAGGAGGGGGACAGTCCCATGGCTACACCTTC.

The V call is TRBV2, the J call TRBJ1-4; 11 bases agree with TRBD1. After removal of 7 bases from V and 8 bases from J, the junction contained 6 bases not matched to a gene. There are 14 residues in the CDR3. Germline V gene sequence: CDR1 SNHLY, CDR2 FYNNEI. CDR3 protein: CASKTDRGREKLFF. DNA of the CDR3: TGTGCCAGCAAGACGGACAGGGGGCGAGAAAAACTGTTTTTT.

The rearrangement joins TRBV28 to TRBJ2-7, with 7 bases matching TRBD2. Trimming took 3 bases from V and 4 from J; bases not matched to a gene: 0. The germline V gene encodes CDR1 MDHEN and CDR2 SYDVKM. This CDR3 spans 12 amino acids. The DNA of the CDR3 is TGTGCCAGCAGTTTCGGGAGGTACGAGCAGTACTTC. Protein product: CASSFGRYEQYF.